Listed here are 13 T cell receptor beta chains from one sample, sequenced in a study of T cell clones after liver transplantation. The table came from immunoSEQ multiplex PCR; TCRdb's copy has only in-frame clones and leaves some out. Among approximately 65,000 clones listed, almost 95% were seen once. The specimen was CD4+ T cells from blood, collected less than 26 months after liver transplant. These receptors all come from a human patient who received a liver transplant. Some T cells may be the graft donor's.

The chain is built from TRBV9 and TRBJ2-2; D might be TRBD1 (6 bases). The V and J ends lost 0 bases and 7 bases respectively, with 19 bases between them. CDR3 length: 17 residues. The V gene's germline CDR1 is SGDLS and CDR2 YYNGEE. CDR3 in amino acids: CASSVGPRQVGSGELFF. CDR3 coding DNA: TGTGCCAGCAGCGTAGGCCCGAGACAGGTCGGAAGCGGGGAGCTGTTTTTT. The whole variable domain, filled in from reference TRBV9 and TRBJ2-2, reads DSGVTQTPKHLITATGQRVTLRCSPRSGDLSVYWYQQSLDQGLQFLIQYYNGEERAKGNILERFSAQQFPDLHSELNLSSLELGDSALYFCASSVGPRQVGSGELFFGEGSRLTVL.

This clone was seen a single time. V gene TRBV7-3 combines with J gene TRBJ2-2; 8 nucleotides agree with TRBD2. The germline V gene has CDR1 SGHTA and CDR2 FQGTGA. The CDR3 totals 17 residues. V shed 1 base, J shed 4 bases, and the junction held 8 bases outside the gene matches. CDR3 region: CASSLSPAGARTGELFF. The CDR3 bases are TGTGCCAGCAGCTTAAGCCCAGCGGGAGCACGCACCGGGGAGCTGTTTTTT.

The gene calls are TRBV5-1 and TRBJ1-2, with 7 positions matching TRBD1. CDR3 length: 13 residues. In germline, CDR1 is SGHRS, CDR2 YFSETQ. Trimming took 4 bases from V and 8 from J; bases not matched to a gene: 8. The CDR3 DNA follows: TGCGCCAGCAGCCCGGAGGGGGCGGAGGGCTACACCTTC. It translates to CASSPEGAEGYTF.

The rearrangement uses TRBV7-7 and TRBJ1-3, with D hard to call. The CDR3 covers 15 residues. Germline CDR1 SSHAT, CDR2 FNYEAQ (reference sequence). Trimming took off 5 bases at V and 2 bases at J, with 13 bases between the two ends. The CDR3 bases are TGTGCCAGCAGCGTAGACGCGGTGGCTGGAAACACCATATATTTT. Encoded protein: CASSVDAVAGNTIYF.

The chain links TRBV14 to TRBJ2-5; 10 bases match TRBD2. The CDR3 has 19 amino acids. The J segment lost 4 bases and the V segment lost 0 bases, leaving 14 bases of the junction unmatched. The germline gives CDR1 SGHDN, CDR2 FVKESK. In DNA, the CDR3 is TGTGCCAGCAGCCAAGATCGTCTAGCGGGAGTATATCGGGGAGAGACCCAGTACTTC. Encoded protein: CASSQDRLAGVYRGETQYF.

The rearrangement uses TRBV11-2 and TRBJ2-1; 10 nucleotides match TRBD2. The CDR3 spans 15 residues. The J segment lost 8 bases and the V segment lost 1 base, leaving 5 bases of the junction unmatched. From germline, CDR1 is SGHAT and CDR2 FQNNGV. The CDR3 sequence is CASSLGGLAMDEQFF. CDR3 DNA: TGTGCCAGCAGCTTAGGGGGACTAGCGATGGATGAGCAGTTCTTC.

The V call is TRBV6-5, the J call TRBJ2-5; the match to TRBD2 covers 7 bases. CDR1 is MNHEY, CDR2 SVGAGI, per germline. This CDR3 comprises 16 residues. The ends lost 2 bases at V and 0 bases at J; junction bases unmatched: 6. CDR3 in amino acids: CASSYPFSGYQETQYF. CDR3 in DNA: TGTGCCAGCAGTTACCCGTTTAGCGGGTACCAAGAGACCCAGTACTTC.

V is TRBV28 and J is TRBJ1-1; D remains ambiguous. Germline CDR1 and CDR2: MDHEN and SYDVKM. The CDR3 contains 12 residues. V was shortened by 5 bases and J by 10 bases, with 14 bases between the two germline ends. The CDR3 DNA follows: TGTGCCAGCAGTAGCTTTGATGTGGGAGCTTTCTTT. Translated, it gives CASSSFDVGAFF. The full variable domain, with the rest looked up from reference TRBV28 and TRBJ1-1, is DVKVTQSSRYLVKRTGEKVFLECVQDMDHENMFWYRQDPGLGLRLIYFSYDVKMKEKGDIPEGYSVSREKKERFSLILESASTNQTSMYLCASSSFDVGAFFGQGTRLTVV.

The chain uses TRBV7-9 and TRBJ2-1; 12 bases fit TRBD2. From germline, CDR1 is SEHNR and CDR2 FQNEAQ (reference sequence). The CDR3 extends over 16 amino acids. J gave up 8 bases and V 5 bases, and 10 bases lay outside the gene matches. This CDR3 reads CASSAGLAGNRDEQFF. The CDR3 DNA reads TGTGCCAGCAGCGCCGGACTAGCGGGAAATCGGGATGAGCAGTTCTTC.

This clone was detected a few times. The CDR3 nucleotides read TGCAGTGCTAGAGATAGGACTGAAGCTTTCTTT. Protein sequence: CSARDRTEAFF. The chain couples TRBV20-1 to TRBJ1-1; the D is unclear. This CDR3 region has 11 residues. V dropped 0 bases and J dropped 5 bases, with 4 bases sitting between them. CDR1 and CDR2 (germline): DFQATT, SNEGSKA (reference sequence).

V is TRBV6-1 and J is TRBJ2-3; 11 bases match TRBD1. Germline CDR1 is MNHNS and CDR2 is SASEGT. Trimming removed 5 bases from V and 3 bases from J; junction bases left unmatched: 4. This CDR3 region has 15 residues. The CDR3 here is CASSSRDRGTDTQYF. The CDR3 nucleotides read TGTGCCAGCAGTTCCCGGGACAGGGGGACAGATACGCAGTATTTT.

The chain recombines TRBV19 with TRBJ2-7, with 9 bases identical to TRBD1. The CDR3 length is 14 residues. V lost 5 bases, J lost 7 bases, and 9 bases stayed unmatched. From germline, CDR1 is LNHDA and CDR2 SQIVND (reference sequence). In DNA, the CDR3 is TGTGCCAGTAGTTTCGGACAGGGGACAGGAGAGCAGTACTTC. Translation: CASSFGQGTGEQYF. Looking up the rest from reference TRBV19 and TRBJ2-7 gives the full variable domain: DGGITQSPKYLFRKEGQNVTLSCEQNLNHDAMYWYRQDPGQGLRLIYYSQIVNDFQKGDIAEGYSVSREKKESFPLTVTSAQKNPTAFYLCASSFGQGTGEQYFGPGTRLTVT.

This clone was seen only once. The chain recombines TRBV18 with TRBJ2-3; 7 nucleotides match TRBD2. Trimming took 4 bases from V and 0 from J; bases not matched to a gene: 4. Germline assignment: CDR1 KGHSH and CDR2 LQKENI. CDR3 length: 15 amino acids. The CDR3 region has the DNA TGTGCCAGCTCACGGACTAGGACTAGCACAGATACGCAGTATTTT. This gives the protein CASSRTRTSTDTQYF.